This T cell receptor (beta chain) was sequenced in a study of control samples from healthy donors and cancer patients. Measured with immunoSEQ multiplex PCR; TCRdb has only the in-frame clones, and not every one. The sample shows 80,000 to 85,000 clones, roughly 88% of them seen only once. The CDR3 is made up of 12 amino acids. Germline CDR1 is SQVTM and CDR2 is ANQGSEA. Trimming removed 6 bases at V and 0 bases at J, with 8 bases between. The sample was blood. The V and J genes are TRBV29-1 and TRBJ1-1; tentative D call: TRBD1 (6 bases). The clonotype was recovered from a woman aged 45-59 years in good health. Here the CDR3 reads CSVGHLNTEAFF. In DNA, the CDR3 is TGCAGCGTGGGACATTTGAACACTGAAGCTTTCTTT.